One sample yielded the 5 T cell receptor beta chains listed below, sequenced in a study of Graves' ophthalmopathy and Graves' hyperthyroidism. RNA transcripts provided the template for amplifying TCR beta CDR3 regions. Second-round multiplex PCR followed a first-round RT-PCR using HTBI primers. TCRdb called the multiplex PCR reads again in MiXCR, with one record for every CDR3 protein. The sample records around 1.1 million distinct CDR3 sequences, about 38% being singletons. The sample taken for sequencing was peripheral blood or thyroid tissue (not recorded which). Receptor source: an adult man with Graves' hyperthyroidism.

The chain links TRBV4-3 to TRBJ2-5, with D maybe TRBD1 (6 bases). The CDR3 has 15 amino acids. V was shortened by 4 bases and J by 5 bases, with 17 bases between the two germline ends. Germline V gene lookup returns CDR1 LGHNA and CDR2 YSLEER. CDR3: CASSLADRLGETQYF. The CDR3 region has the DNA TGCGCCAGCAGCCTGGCTGACAGGTTGGGTGAGACCCAGTACTTC.

This clonotype was seen at least ten times. The chain carries TRBV7-9 and TRBJ2-7; TRBD1 matches 7 bases. Trimming at V came to 5 bases and at J to 6 bases, leaving 10 bases not matched to a gene. The CDR3 length is 14 residues. CDR1 SEHNR and CDR2 FQNEAQ come from the germline V gene (reference sequence). In nucleotides, the CDR3 is TGTGCCAGCAGCGGAGGTCCGGACAGGCTCGAGCAGTACTTC. Its translation: CASSGGPDRLEQYF.

Points on this clonotype: This may arise from a read error, as a much more abundant clone is one base away. The CDR3 protein is CASSLVLGDGAQYF. In DNA form, the CDR3 reads TGTGCCAGCAGCTTAGTTCTGGGGGACGGGGCCCAGTACTTC. The chain combines TRBV25-1 with TRBJ2-5, with D perhaps TRBD1 or TRBD2 (5 bases each). The CDR3 has 14 residues. Between the trimmed V and J ends, which lost 6 bases and 9 bases, there was a span of 20 bases. Germline V gives CDR1 MGHDK, CDR2 SYGVNS.

The rearrangement uses TRBV5-6 and TRBJ2-5; D may be TRBD1 or TRBD2 (5 bases each). The germline V gene has CDR1 SGHDT and CDR2 YYEEEE. This CDR3 region has 13 residues. Trimming shortened V by 0 bases and J by 5 bases, and 8 bases separated the two germline ends. The CDR3 region has the DNA TGTGCCAGCAGCTTGGATGGGGACGAGACCCAGTACTTC. It translates to CASSLDGDETQYF.

This clonotype was observed many times. V gene TRBV10-2 combines with J gene TRBJ2-5, with TRBD2 identical over 11 bases. V was clipped by 6 bases and J by 2 bases; unmatched bases: 5. The CDR3 has 15 residues. The germline V gene has CDR1 WSHSY and CDR2 SAAADI. This chain's CDR3 is CASRPRLAGQETQYF. The CDR3 nucleotides are TGCGCCAGCAGGCCCCGACTAGCGGGACAAGAGACCCAGTACTTC.